The sequence of this TCR beta chain was determined in a study of blood T cell repertoires in COVID-19. Overall study: Samples taken during acute and convalescent COVID-19 were collected in the United States, Italy and Spain.

Germline CDR1 LGHNA, CDR2 YNFKEQ. The V gene end was trimmed by 4 bases and the J gene end by 3 bases; junction bases not matched to a gene: 20. This CDR3 comprises 20 residues. Methods used by the authors: Scientists estimated how many nucleated cells there were by amplifying reference gene primers. TCRdb's copy holds only in-frame clones and misses some; the assay was immunoSEQ multiplex PCR. The V and J calls and the clone size are those of that table, but D and trimming were determined from the DNA. The sample holds some 190,000 clones, approximately 90% seen once. V and J are TRBV4-2 and TRBJ2-7; 11 nucleotides agree with TRBD2. The receptor's source is a man aged 25-45 years with acute or convalescent COVID-19. Sequenced material: peripheral blood. CDR3 sequence reads: CASSPLRRTSGSPTDYEQYF. As DNA, the CDR3 is TGTGCCAGCAGCCCCCTTAGGAGGACTAGCGGGTCTCCGACGGACTACGAGCAGTACTTC.